This TCR beta chain was recorded in a study of T cells expressing NK-cell markers. The germline CDR1 and CDR2 sequences are KGHSH and LQKENI. The CDR3 has 15 residues. UMIs accompanied the 5'RACE template switching by which TCR beta cDNA was made. TCRdb reprocessed the 5' RACE reads; each CDR3 protein has one entry and no DNA is given. This sample's table has about 260,000 distinct CDR3 sequences. The sequenced sample was blood T cells: a sorted CD56 or NKG2C T cell subset, CD4+ or CD8+ T cells, or bulk PBMC T cells (not recorded which). The chain combines TRBV18 with TRBJ2-1; with no DNA, the TCRdb D assignment of TRBD2 cannot be verified. The sequence came from a woman between 18 and 75 years old in good health. The CDR3 here is CASSPRAGGDNEQFF.